This T cell receptor beta chain derives from a study of blood T cell repertoires in COVID-19. Study at large: COVID-19 samples from acute and convalescent phases originated in the United States, Italy and Spain.

The CDR3 totals 12 residues. Germline CDR1 is LNHDA and CDR2 is SQIVND (reference sequence). Source study methods: It was from reference gene primer amplification that nucleated cell counts were estimated. Sequenced by immunoSEQ multiplex PCR; TCRdb stores in-frame clones only, minus some. V and J calls and clone size follow that table, whereas D and trimming were derived from the DNA. The table has 190,000 or so clones, approximately 85% seen once. The receptor was derived from a woman of 80 years or more with acute or convalescent COVID-19. This sequence joins TRBV19 and TRBJ2-3; D perhaps matches TRBD2 (5 bases). What was sequenced was peripheral blood. This CDR3 is CAVGGGTDTQYF. The CDR3 DNA sequence: TGTGCAGTCGGAGGTGGCACAGATACGCAGTATTTT.